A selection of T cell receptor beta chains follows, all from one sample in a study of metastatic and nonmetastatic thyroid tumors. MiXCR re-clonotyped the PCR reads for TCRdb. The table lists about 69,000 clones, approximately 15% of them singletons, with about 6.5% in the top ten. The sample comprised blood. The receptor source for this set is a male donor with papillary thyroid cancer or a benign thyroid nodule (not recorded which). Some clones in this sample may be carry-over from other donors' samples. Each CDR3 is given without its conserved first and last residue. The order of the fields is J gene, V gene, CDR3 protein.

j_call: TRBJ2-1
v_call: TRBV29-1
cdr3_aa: SVDRAGAITYNEQF

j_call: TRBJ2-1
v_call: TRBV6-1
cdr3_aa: ASSASRQGGFSYNEQF

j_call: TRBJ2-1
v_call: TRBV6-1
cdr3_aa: ASSEKTSGIGEQF

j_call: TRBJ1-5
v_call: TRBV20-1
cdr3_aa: SARVGMGQPQH

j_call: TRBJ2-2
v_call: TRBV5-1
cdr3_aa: ASSWGDSLNTGELF

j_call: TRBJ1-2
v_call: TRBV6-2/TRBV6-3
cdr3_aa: ASSYSTGGHGYT

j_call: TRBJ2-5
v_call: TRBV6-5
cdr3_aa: ASSYSDSTGETQY

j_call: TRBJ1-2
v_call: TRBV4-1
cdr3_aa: ASSQDEGQSYGYT

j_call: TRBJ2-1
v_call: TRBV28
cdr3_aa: ASSLSLGNEQF

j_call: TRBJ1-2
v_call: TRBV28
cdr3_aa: ASSVDRALFDYGYT

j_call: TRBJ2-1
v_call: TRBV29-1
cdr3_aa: SIWDSNLDNEQF

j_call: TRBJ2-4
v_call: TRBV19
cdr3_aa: ASSKPLLAKNIKY

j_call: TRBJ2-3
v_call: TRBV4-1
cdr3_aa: ASSQEGGMPSTDTQY

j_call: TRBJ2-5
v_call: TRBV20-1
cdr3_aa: SASLAGVEETQY

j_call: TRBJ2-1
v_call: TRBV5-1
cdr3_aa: ASSLAPGNEQF

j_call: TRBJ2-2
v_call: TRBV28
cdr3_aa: ASSDPVGASSTGELF

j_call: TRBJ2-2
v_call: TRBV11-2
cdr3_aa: ASSFDYGTAQTGELF

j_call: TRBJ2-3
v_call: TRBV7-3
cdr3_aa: ASSPRPAGTPDTQY

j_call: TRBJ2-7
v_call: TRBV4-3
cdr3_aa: ASSQAYVGGASYGQY

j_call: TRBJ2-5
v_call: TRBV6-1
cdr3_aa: ASRRASGQETQY

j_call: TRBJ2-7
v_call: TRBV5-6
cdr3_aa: ASSPLTEGLAGGSGEQY

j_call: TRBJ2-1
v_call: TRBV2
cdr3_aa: ASGGTSNNEQF

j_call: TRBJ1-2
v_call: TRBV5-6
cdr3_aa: ASSLVRRSYGYT

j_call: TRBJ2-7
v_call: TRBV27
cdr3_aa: ASGTGAGYEQY

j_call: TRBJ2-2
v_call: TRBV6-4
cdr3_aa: ASSDSAQRIGNTGELF

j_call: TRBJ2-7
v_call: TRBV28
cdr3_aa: ASRPLSGTSEHEQY

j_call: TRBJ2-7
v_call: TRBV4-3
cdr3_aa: ASSQEIPQGPRSYEQY

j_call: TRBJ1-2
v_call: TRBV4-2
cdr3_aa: ASSRIWESGGDPHLGGYT

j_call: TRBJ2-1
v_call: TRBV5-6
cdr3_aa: ASSLGLADNEQF

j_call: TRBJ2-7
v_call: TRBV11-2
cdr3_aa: ASSLDGTGLLYEQY

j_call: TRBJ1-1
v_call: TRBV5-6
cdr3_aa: ASSLRGDTEAF

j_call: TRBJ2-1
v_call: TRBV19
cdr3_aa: ASSPIAGQSYNEQF